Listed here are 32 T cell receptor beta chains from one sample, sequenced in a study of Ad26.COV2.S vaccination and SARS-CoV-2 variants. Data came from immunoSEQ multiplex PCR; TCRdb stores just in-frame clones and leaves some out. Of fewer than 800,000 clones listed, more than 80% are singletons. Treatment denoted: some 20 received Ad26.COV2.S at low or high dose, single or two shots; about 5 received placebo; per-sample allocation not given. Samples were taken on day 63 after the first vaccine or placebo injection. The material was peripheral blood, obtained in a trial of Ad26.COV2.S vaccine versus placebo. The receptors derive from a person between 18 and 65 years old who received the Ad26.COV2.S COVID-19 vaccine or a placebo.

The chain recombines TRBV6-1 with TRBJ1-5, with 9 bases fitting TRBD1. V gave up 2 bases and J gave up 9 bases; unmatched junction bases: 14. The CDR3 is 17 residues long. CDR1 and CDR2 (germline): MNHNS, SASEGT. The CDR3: CASSERGQGPRKWPQHF. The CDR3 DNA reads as TGTGCCAGCAGTGAACGCGGACAGGGGCCGCGTAAATGGCCCCAGCATTTT.

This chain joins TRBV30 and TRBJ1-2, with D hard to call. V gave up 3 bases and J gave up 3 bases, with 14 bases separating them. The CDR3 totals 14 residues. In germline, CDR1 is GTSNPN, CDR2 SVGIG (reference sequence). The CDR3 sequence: CAWRGSGVDYGYTF. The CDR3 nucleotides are TGTGCCTGGAGGGGGAGTGGGGTTGACTATGGCTACACCTTC.

CDR3 in DNA: TGTGCCAGCAGCTTGGCGGGAAACGCGAACACCGGGGAGCTGTTTTTT. Amino acid sequence: CASSLAGNANTGELFF. The rearrangement links TRBV5-5 to TRBJ2-2; maybe TRBD2 (5 bases). The CDR3 is 16 residues long. The V gene lost 0 bases and the J gene lost 0 bases, with 9 bases spanning the gap. Germline V gene sequence: CDR1 SGHKS, CDR2 YYEKEE (reference sequence).

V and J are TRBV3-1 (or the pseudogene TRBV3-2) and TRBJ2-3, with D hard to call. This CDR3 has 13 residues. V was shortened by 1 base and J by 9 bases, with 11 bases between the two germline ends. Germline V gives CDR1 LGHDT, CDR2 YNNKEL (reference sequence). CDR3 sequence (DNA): TGTGCCAGCAGCCAAGCAACCGGTGGCACGCAGTATTTT. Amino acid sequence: CASSQATGGTQYF.

The CDR3 loop reads CASSLSQGGTEAFF. The CDR3 DNA is TGTGCCAGCAGCCTCTCCCAGGGGGGCACTGAAGCTTTCTTT. The gene calls are TRBV9 and TRBJ1-1; 7 positions match TRBD1. V gave up 4 bases and J gave up 4 bases; unmatched junction bases: 7. Germline CDR1 SGDLS, CDR2 YYNGEE. This CDR3 contains 14 residues.

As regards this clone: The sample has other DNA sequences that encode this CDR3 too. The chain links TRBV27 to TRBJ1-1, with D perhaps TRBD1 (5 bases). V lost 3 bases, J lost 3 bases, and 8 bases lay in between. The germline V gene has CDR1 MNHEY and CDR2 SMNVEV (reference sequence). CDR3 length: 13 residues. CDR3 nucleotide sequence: TGTGCCAGCAGTTTGTGGGGGTACACTGAAGCTTTCTTT. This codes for CASSLWGYTEAFF.

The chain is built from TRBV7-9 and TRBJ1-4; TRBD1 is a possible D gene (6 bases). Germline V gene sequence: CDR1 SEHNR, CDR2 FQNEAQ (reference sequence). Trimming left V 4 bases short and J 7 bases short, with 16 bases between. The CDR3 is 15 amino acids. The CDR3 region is CASSSDSQRGEKLFF. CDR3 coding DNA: TGTGCCAGCAGCTCGGACAGCCAAAGAGGTGAAAAACTGTTTTTT.

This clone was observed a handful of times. In DNA, the CDR3 is TGTGCCAGCAGTTACACTGGACCACCCTATGGCTACACCTTC. Translated, it gives CASSYTGPPYGYTF. The rearrangement joins TRBV6-2 or TRBV6-3 to TRBJ1-2; no reliable D call. The CDR3 consists of 14 residues. V lost 2 bases, J lost 4 bases, and 11 bases lay in between. Germline CDR1 and CDR2: MNHEY and SVGEGT.

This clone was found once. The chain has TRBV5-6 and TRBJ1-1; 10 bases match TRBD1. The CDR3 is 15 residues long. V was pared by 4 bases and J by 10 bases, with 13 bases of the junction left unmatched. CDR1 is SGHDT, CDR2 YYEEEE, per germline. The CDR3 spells CASSTYDRGQIGAFF. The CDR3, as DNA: TGTGCCAGCAGCACCTACGACAGGGGGCAGATTGGAGCTTTCTTT.

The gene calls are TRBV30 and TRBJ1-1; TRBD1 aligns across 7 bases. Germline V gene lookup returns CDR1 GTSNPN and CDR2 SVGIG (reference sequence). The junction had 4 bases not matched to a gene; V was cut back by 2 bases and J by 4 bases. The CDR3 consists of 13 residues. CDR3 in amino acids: CAWSKRGLTEAFF. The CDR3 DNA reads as TGTGCCTGGAGTAAAAGGGGGCTCACTGAAGCTTTCTTT.

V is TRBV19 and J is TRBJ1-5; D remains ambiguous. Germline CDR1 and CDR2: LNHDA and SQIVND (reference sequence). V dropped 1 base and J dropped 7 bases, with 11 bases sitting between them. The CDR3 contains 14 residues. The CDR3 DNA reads TGTGCCAGTAGTATAGGCGGAAATTTACAGCCCCAGCATTTT. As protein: CASSIGGNLQPQHF.

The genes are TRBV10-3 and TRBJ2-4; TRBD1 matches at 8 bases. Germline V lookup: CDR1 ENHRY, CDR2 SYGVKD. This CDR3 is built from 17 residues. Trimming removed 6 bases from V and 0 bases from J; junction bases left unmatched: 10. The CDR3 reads CAISPGQAIVAKNIQYF. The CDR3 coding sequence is TGTGCCATCAGCCCGGGACAGGCTATCGTAGCCAAAAACATTCAGTACTTC.

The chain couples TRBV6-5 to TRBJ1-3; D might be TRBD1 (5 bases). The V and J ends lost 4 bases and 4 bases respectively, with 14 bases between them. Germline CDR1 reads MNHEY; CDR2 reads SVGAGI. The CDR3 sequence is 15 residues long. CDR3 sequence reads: CASSLAKPGGNTIYF. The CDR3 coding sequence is TGTGCCAGCAGTTTGGCGAAACCAGGGGGAAACACCATATATTTT.

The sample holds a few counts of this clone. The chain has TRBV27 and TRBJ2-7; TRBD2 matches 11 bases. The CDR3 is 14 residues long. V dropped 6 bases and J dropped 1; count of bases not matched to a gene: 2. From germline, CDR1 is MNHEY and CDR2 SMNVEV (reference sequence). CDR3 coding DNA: TGTGCCAGCAGGCTAGCGGGGGGTTCCTACGAGCAGTACTTC. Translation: CASRLAGGSYEQYF.

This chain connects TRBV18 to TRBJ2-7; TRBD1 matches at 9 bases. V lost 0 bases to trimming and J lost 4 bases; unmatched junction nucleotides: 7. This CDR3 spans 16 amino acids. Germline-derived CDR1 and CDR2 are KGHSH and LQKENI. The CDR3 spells CASSPPTGGTGYEQYF. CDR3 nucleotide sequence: TGTGCCAGCTCACCACCAACCGGGGGGACAGGGTACGAGCAGTACTTC. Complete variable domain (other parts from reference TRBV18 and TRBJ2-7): NAGVMQNPRHLVRRRGQEARLRCSPMKGHSHVYWYRQLPEEGLKFMVYLQKENIIDESGMPKERFSAEFPKEGPSILRIQQVVRGDSAAYFCASSPPTGGTGYEQYFGPGTRLTVT.

The CDR3 region has the DNA TGTGCCATCGGGACTGGGGCAGGGCCCTCCTTGGGCGAGCAGTACTTC. Translation: CAIGTGAGPSLGEQYF. The V gene is TRBV10-3, the J gene TRBJ2-7, with D possibly TRBD2 on 6 matching bases. V was trimmed by 8 bases and J by 6 bases, leaving 26 bases between them. Germline loops: CDR1 ENHRY, CDR2 SYGVKD. CDR3 length: 16 amino acids.

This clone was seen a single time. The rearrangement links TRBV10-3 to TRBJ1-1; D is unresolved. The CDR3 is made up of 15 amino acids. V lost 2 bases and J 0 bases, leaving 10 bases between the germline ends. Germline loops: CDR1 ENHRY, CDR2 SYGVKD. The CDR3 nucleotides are TGTGCCATCAGTGAGGGGAGAGGAATGAACACTGAAGCTTTCTTT. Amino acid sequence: CAISEGRGMNTEAFF.

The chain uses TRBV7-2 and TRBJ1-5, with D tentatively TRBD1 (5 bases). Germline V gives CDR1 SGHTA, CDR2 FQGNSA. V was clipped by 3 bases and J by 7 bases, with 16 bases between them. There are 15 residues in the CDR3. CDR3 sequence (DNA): TGTGCCAGCAGCTTCGGTCTTCTGGGGGGGCAGCCCCAGCATTTT. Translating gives CASSFGLLGGQPQHF. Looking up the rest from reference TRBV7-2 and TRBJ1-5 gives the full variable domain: GAGVSQSPSNKVTEKGKDVELRCDPISGHTALYWYRQSLGQGLEFLIYFQGNSAPDKSGLPSDRFSAERTGGSVSTLTIQRTQQEDSAVYLCASSFGLLGGQPQHFGDGTRLSIL.

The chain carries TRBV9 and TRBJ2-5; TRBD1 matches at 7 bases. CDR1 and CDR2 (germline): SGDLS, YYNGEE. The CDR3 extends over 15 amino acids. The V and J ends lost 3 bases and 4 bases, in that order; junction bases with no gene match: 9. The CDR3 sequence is CASSAQGGRSETQYF. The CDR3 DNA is TGTGCCAGCAGCGCGCAAGGGGGCCGGTCAGAGACCCAGTACTTC.

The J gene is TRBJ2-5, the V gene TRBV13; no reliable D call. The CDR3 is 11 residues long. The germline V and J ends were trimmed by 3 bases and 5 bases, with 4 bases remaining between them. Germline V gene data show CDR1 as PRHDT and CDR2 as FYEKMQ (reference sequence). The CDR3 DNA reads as TGTGCCAGCAGCTTGAGTGAGACCCAGTACTTC. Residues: CASSLSETQYF.

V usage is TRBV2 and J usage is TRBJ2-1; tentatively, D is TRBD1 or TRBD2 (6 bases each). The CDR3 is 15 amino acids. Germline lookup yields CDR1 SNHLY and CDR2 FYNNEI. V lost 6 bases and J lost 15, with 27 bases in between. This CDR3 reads CASRGSGRQGRNGFF. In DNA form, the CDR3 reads TGTGCCAGCAGGGGGTCTGGGCGGCAGGGGAGGAATGGGTTCTTC. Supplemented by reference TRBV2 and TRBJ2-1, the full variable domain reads EPEVTQTPSHQVTQMGQEVILRCVPISNHLYFYWYRQILGQKVEFLVSFYNNEISEKSEIFDDQFSVERPDGSNFTLKIRSTKLEDSAMYFCASRGSGRQGRNGFFGPGTRLTVL.

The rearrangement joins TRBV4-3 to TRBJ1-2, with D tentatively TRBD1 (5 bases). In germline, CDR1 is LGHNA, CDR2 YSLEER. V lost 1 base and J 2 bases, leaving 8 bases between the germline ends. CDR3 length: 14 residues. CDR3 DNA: TGCGCCAGCAGCCAAGCTAGGGGAAACTATGGCTACACCTTC. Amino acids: CASSQARGNYGYTF.

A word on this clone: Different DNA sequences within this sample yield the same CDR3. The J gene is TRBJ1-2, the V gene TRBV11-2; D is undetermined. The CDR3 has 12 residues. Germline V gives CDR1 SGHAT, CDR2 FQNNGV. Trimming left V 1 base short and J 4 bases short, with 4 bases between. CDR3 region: CASSLGGYGYTF. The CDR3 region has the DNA TGTGCCAGCAGCTTAGGAGGCTATGGCTACACCTTC.

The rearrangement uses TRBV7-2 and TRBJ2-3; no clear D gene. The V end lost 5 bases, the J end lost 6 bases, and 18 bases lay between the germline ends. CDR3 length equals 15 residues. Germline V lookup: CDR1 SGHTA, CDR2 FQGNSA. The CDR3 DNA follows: TGTGCCAGCAGCCGCGGACCTAAGATGGGTGATACGCAGTATTTT. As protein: CASSRGPKMGDTQYF.

In DNA form, the CDR3 reads TGTGCCAGTACCCGGGGGACAACTAATGAAAAACTGTTTTTT. As protein: CASTRGTTNEKLFF. This chain links TRBV19 with TRBJ1-4, with D possibly being TRBD1 (5 bases). Germline values: CDR1 LNHDA, CDR2 SQIVND (reference sequence). CDR3 length: 14 residues. Trimming stripped 7 bases from V and 0 bases from J, with 9 bases between.

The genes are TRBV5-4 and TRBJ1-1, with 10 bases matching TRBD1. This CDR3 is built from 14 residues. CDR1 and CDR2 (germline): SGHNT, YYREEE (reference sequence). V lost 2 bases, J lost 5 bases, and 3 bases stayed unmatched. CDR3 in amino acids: CASSLGQGGTEAFF. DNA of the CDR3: TGTGCCAGCAGCTTAGGACAGGGGGGAACTGAAGCTTTCTTT.

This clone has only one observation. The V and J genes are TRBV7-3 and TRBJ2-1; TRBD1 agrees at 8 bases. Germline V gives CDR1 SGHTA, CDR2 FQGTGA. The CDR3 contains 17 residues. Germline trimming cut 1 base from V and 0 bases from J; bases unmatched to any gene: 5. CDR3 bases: TGTGCCAGCAGCTTAAGGACCGGGACAGGCTCCTACAATGAGCAGTTCTTC. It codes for CASSLRTGTGSYNEQFF.

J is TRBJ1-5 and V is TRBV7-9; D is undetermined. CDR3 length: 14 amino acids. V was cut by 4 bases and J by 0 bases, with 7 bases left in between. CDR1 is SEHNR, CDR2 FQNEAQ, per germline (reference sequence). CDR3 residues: CASSYGDSNQPQHF. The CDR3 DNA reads TGTGCCAGCAGCTACGGAGATAGCAATCAGCCCCAGCATTTT. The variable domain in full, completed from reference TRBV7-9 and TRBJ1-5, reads DTGVSQNPRHKITKRGQNVTFRCDPISEHNRLYWYRQTLGQGPEFLTYFQNEAQLEKSRLLSDRFSAERPKGSFSTLEIQRTEQGDSAMYLCASSYGDSNQPQHFGDGTRLSIL.

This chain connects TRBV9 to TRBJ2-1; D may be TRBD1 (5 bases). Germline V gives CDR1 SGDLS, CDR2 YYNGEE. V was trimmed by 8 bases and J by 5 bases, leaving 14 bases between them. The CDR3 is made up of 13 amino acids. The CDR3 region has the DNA TGTGCCAGGGCCAGGACACGCGACAATGAGCAGTTCTTC. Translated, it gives CARARTRDNEQFF. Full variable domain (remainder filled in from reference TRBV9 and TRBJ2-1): DSGVTQTPKHLITATGQRVTLRCSPRSGDLSVYWYQQSLDQGLQFLIQYYNGEERAKGNILERFSAQQFPDLHSELNLSSLELGDSALYFCARARTRDNEQFFGPGTRLTVL.

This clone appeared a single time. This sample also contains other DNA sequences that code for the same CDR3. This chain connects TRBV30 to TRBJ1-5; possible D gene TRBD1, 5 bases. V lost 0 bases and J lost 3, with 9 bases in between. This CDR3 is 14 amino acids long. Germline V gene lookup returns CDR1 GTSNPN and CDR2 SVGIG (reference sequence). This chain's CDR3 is CAWSVGGSNQPQHF. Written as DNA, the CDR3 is TGTGCCTGGAGTGTGGGGGGGTCCAATCAGCCCCAGCATTTT.

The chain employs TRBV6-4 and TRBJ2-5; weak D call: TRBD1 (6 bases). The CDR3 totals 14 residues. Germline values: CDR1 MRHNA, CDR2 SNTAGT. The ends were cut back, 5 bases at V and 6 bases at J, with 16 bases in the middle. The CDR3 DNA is TGTGCCAGCAGTCCCAGGGGTCGCTGGAAGACCCAGTACTTC. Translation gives CASSPRGRWKTQYF.

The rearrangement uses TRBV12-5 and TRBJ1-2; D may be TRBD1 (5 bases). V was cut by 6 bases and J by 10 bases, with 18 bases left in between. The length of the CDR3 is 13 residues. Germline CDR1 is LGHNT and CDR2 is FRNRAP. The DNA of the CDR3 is TGTGCTAGTGGACCCGGGACCCCAGAGGCCTACACCTTC. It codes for CASGPGTPEAYTF.